The T cell receptor beta chain under discussion was sequenced for a study of blood T cell repertoires in COVID-19. About the study: Sites in the United States, Italy and Spain provided acute and convalescent COVID-19 samples. Nucleic acid was either cDNA or gDNA, and it came from T cells, B-cell-depleted T cells, or PBMCs.

In the original analysis: Cell counts per sample came from amplifying reference gene primers. Sequencing used immunoSEQ multiplex PCR; TCRdb keeps in-frame clones, though not all of them. V, J and clone size reflect that table, while D and trimming were determined from the DNA. The repertoire consists of 45,000 to 60,000 clones, with about 89% occurring once and the leading ten covering approximately 5.9%. Germline V gives CDR1 KGHSH, CDR2 LQKENI. With 4 bases clipped from V and 1 base from J, the junction kept 0 bases outside the gene matches. This CDR3 spans 15 amino acids. This sequence was found in a man between 65 and 85 years old with active COVID-19. Material for sequencing was peripheral blood. The J gene is TRBJ2-2, the V gene TRBV18; 10 nucleotides match TRBD1. CDR3 region: CASSRTGGNTGELFF. DNA for the CDR3: TGTGCCAGCTCACGGACAGGGGGGAACACCGGGGAGCTGTTTTTT.